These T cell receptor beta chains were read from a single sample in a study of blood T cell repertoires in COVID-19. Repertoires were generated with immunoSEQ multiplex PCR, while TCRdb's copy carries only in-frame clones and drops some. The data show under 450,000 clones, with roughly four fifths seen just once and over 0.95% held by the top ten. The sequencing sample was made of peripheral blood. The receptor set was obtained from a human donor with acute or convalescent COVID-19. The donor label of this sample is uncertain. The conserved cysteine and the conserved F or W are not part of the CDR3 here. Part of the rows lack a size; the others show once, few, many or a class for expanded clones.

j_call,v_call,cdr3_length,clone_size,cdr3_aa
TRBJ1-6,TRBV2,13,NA,ASSAQGINNSPLH
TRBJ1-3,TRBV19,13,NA,ASSSFRFAGNTIY
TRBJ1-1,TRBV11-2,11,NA,ASSSGHNTEAF
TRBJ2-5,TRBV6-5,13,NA,ASSSDRSQLKTQY
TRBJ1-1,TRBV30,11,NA,AWSPQVVLEAF
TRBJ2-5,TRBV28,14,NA,ASSSLSGGALETQY
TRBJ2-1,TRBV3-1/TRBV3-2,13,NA,ASRTSGGLWNEQF
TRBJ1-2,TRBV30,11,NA,AWSADDSARYT
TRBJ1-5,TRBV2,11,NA,ASRAGVNQPQH
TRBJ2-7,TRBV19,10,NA,ASSARGYEQY
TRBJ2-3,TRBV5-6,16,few,ASSLIGGGNPLGLTQY
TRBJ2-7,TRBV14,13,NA,ASSPGLASPYEQY